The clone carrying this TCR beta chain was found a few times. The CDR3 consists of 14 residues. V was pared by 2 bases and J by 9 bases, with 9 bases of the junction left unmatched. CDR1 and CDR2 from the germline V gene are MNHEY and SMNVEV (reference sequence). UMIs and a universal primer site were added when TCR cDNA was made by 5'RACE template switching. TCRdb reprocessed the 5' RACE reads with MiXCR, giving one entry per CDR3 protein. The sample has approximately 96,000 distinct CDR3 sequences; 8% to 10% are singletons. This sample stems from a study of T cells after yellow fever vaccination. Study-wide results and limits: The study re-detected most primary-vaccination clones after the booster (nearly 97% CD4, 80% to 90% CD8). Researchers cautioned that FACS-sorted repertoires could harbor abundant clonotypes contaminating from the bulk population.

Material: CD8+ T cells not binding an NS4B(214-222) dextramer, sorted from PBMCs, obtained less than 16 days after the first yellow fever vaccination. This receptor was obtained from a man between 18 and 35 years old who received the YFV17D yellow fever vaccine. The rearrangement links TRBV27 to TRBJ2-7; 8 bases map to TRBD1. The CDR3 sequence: CASSLTGGPSGQYF. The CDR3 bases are TGTGCCAGCAGTTTAACAGGGGGGCCATCCGGGCAGTACTTC.